This T cell receptor beta chain was recovered during a study of blood T cell repertoires in COVID-19. Study context: T cells, B-cell-depleted T cells, or PBMCs provided the cDNA or gDNA that served as material.

Generated by immunoSEQ multiplex PCR, the TCRdb table keeps only in-frame clones and is missing some. The data show about 200,000 clones, with 85% seen just once and around 2.5% held by the top ten. Those enrolled in Seattle joined during active infection and were followed longitudinally afterward. Per the germline V gene, CDR1 is LNHDA and CDR2 is SQIVND (reference sequence). Deletions cut 3 bases from V and 7 bases from J, with 16 bases between. This CDR3 has 15 amino acids. The sequencing sample was made of peripheral blood. The chain employs TRBV19 and TRBJ2-1, with D possibly being TRBD1 (6 bases). This receptor was taken from an older woman with COVID-19, enrolled during active disease. Here the CDR3 DNA reads TGTGCCAGTAGTATTCAGGCCGGGACACAAAATGAGCAGTTCTTC. This translates into CASSIQAGTQNEQFF.